This T cell receptor (beta chain) was identified during a study of radiotherapy plus CTLA-4 blockade in lung cancer. This clone appeared once. Antigen unknown. Generated by immunoSEQ multiplex PCR, the TCRdb table keeps only in-frame clones and is missing some. Of about 120,000 clones in the sample, 70% to 90% are singletons; the top ten hold about 7%. Notes on the study in general: Early shifts in blood T cell clones, with interferon-beta, reportedly predicted response best.

The CDR3 runs to 15 residues. Trimming removed 1 base from V and 9 bases from J, with 16 bases in between. The V gene's germline CDR1 is SGHVS and CDR2 FQNEAQ. The sequence derives from a human donor with non-small cell lung cancer that progressed on radiotherapy plus ipilimumab. J is TRBJ2-1 and V is TRBV7-8, with D perhaps TRBD1 (6 bases). The starting material was peripheral blood, obtained from a patient treated with radiotherapy plus ipilimumab. For the CDR3, the DNA is TGTGCCAGCAGCTTAGTGGCAGGGGCAAAAGGTGAGCAGTTCTTC. This sequence encodes CASSLVAGAKGEQFF.